This T cell receptor beta chain was observed in a study of cytomegalovirus exposure and HLA in healthy donors. 13 Jbeta primers and 60 Vbeta primers were used for the PCR. Using immunoSEQ multiplex PCR, the repertoire was profiled, and TCRdb retains in-frame clones only, with some absent. The table records nearly 110,000 clones, 75% of them present only once. This CDR3 is built from 17 residues. Germline V lookup: CDR1 SEHNR, CDR2 FQNEAQ (reference sequence). Trimming took 1 base from V and 6 from J; bases not matched to a gene: 7. The gene calls are TRBV7-9 and TRBJ1-4; 11 bases align to TRBD1. The clonotype comes from a man aged 40-49 years in good health and CMV-seronegative. The sample comprised PBMCs. The CDR3 DNA reads as TGTGCCAGCAGCTTAGGTGACGGACAGGGGGCGTATGAAAAACTGTTTTTT. Translated, it gives CASSLGDGQGAYEKLFF.